This T cell receptor beta chain was documented in a study of long-term antiretroviral therapy in people with HIV. Study results and caveats: From the mid-2000s to the late 2010s, blood was obtained, possibly while participants received older ART regimens.

The authors ran the immunoSEQ assay, v3.0, at survey level. A per-sample goal of roughly 40,000-55,000 T-cell genomes was targeted by sequencing. Assay: immunoSEQ multiplex PCR; the TCRdb copy retains only in-frame clones and omits some. The sample includes 25,000 to 35,000 clones, approximately 78% of them seen just once. Comment on this clone: Its matching antigen is unknown.

The germline V gene encodes CDR1 MNHEY and CDR2 SMNVEV (reference sequence). The V gene end was trimmed by 6 bases and the J gene end by 9 bases; junction bases not matched to a gene: 3. This CDR3 is 13 amino acids long. The origin of this receptor is a man between 18 and 35 years old with HIV. The genes are TRBV27 and TRBJ2-1, with 12 bases matching TRBD1. The sequences come from unsorted PBMCs, collected 1.5 years before starting antiretroviral therapy. Here the CDR3 reads CASRGTGGGEQFF. The CDR3 DNA reads TGTGCCAGCAGGGGGACAGGGGGCGGTGAGCAGTTCTTC.